A selection of T cell receptor beta chains follows, all from one sample in a study of blood T cell repertoires in COVID-19. Assay: immunoSEQ multiplex PCR; the TCRdb copy retains only in-frame clones and omits some. Of around 230,000 clones in the sample, about 79% were seen once. The sequencing input was peripheral blood. Source of these receptors: a man aged 40-49 years who had recovered from COVID-19. CDR3s include the opening cysteine and the closing phenylalanine or tryptophan. The D gene is left open where the match is weak. Only part of the rows carry a size: once, few, many, or a class if the clone is expanded.

v_gene	j_gene	abundance	d_gene	CDR3nt	CDR3aa
TRBV5-5	TRBJ1-2	once	TRBD1	TGTGCCAGCAGGCGACAGGGGACGAACTATGGCTACACCTTC	CASRRQGTNYGYTF
TRBV10-3	TRBJ1-2	.	.	TGTGCCATCAGTGAGCCCTACCCGCAGGGCTATGGCTACACCTTC	CAISEPYPQGYGYTF
TRBV6-5	TRBJ1-1	.	.	TGTGCCAGCTCGAGGGGGGGGTCTGAAGCTTTCTTT	CASSRGGSEAFF
TRBV3-1/TRBV3-2	TRBJ2-3	.	TRBD2	TGTGCCAGCGGAATAGCGGGAGGGCCCGGAGATACGCAGTATTTT	CASGIAGGPGDTQYF
TRBV14	TRBJ2-2	.	TRBD2	TGTGCCAGCAGCCAACCCCTGAGCGGGGGAAACACCGGGGAGCTGTTTTTT	CASSQPLSGGNTGELFF
TRBV13	TRBJ1-2	.	.	TGTGCCAGCAGCTCAACCTTCCGGGGACAAGACTATGGCTACACCTTC	CASSSTFRGQDYGYTF
TRBV12-3/TRBV12-4	TRBJ1-2	.	.	TGTGCCAGCAGTTGGAGTTTCTATGGCTACACCTTC	CASSWSFYGYTF
TRBV6-5	TRBJ1-2	.	.	TGTGCCAGCAGTCGGGACTGGCTGAACTATGGCTACACCTTC	CASSRDWLNYGYTF
TRBV5-4	TRBJ2-7	once	.	TGTGCCAGCAGCTTAACAGGGAGTTACGAGCAGTACTTC	CASSLTGSYEQYF
TRBV29-1	TRBJ2-3	.	TRBD2	TGCAGCGTTGGACTAGCGGCAGATACGCAGTATTTT	CSVGLAADTQYF
TRBV3-1/TRBV3-2	TRBJ1-2	.	TRBD1	TGTGCCAGCAGACCCCGGGACAGGGTTGCAGGGCCTCTAGGCTACACCTTC	CASRPRDRVAGPLGYTF